A selection of T cell receptor beta chains follows, all from one sample in a study of blood T cell repertoires in COVID-19. Profiled with immunoSEQ multiplex PCR; TCRdb holds only in-frame clones, not every one. In the table there are under 150,000 clones, around four fifths of which are singletons. The specimen was peripheral blood. These receptors came from a man aged 40-49 years with active or convalescent COVID-19. Both conserved end residues are part of each CDR3. Each record gives: D gene, J gene, clone size, CDR3 length, V gene, CDR3 protein, CDR3 DNA. The D gene is left open where the match is weak. Some rows mark clone size as missing; the rest say once, few, many or name a class of expanded clone.

.	TRBJ1-2	few	14	TRBV10-3	CATSGQEANYGYTF	TGTGCCACCTCAGGGCAGGAAGCTAACTATGGCTACACCTTC
.	TRBJ2-1	.	15	TRBV11-2	CASSLAGEGIGEQFF	TGTGCCAGCAGCTTAGCAGGGGAAGGGATTGGTGAGCAGTTCTTC
TRBD1	TRBJ1-4	.	15	TRBV20-1	CSASHWTGENEKLFF	TGCAGTGCTAGTCATTGGACAGGGGAAAATGAAAAACTGTTTTTT
TRBD2	TRBJ2-1	many	18	TRBV7-7	CASSKHCVPGGPYNEQFF	TGTGCCAGCAGCAAACACTGTGTTCCGGGGGGTCCCTACAATGAGCAGTTCTTC
.	TRBJ2-2	once	17	TRBV6-2/TRBV6-3	CASSYSMRAKNTGELFF	TGTGCCAGCAGTTACTCGATGAGAGCGAAGAACACCGGGGAGCTGTTTTTT
TRBD1	TRBJ2-7	few	15	TRBV5-1	CASSLAQGVAYEQYF	TGCGCCAGCAGCTTGGCACAGGGGGTAGCCTACGAGCAGTACTTC
TRBD1	TRBJ2-3	.	16	TRBV5-1	CASSLGRTGGRDTQYF	TGCGCCAGCAGCCTCGGGAGGACAGGGGGCAGAGATACGCAGTATTTT
.	TRBJ1-3	.	16	TRBV7-9	CASSLLSFAGENTIYF	TGTGCCAGCAGCTTATTGAGTTTTGCAGGGGAAAACACCATATATTTT
.	TRBJ1-1	.	18	TRBV5-1	CASSLGLALAGANTEAFF	TGCGCCAGCAGCTTGGGTCTGGCTCTTGCAGGGGCGAACACTGAAGCTTTCTTT
.	TRBJ2-1	.	12	TRBV7-2	CASSPGGSKRFF	TGTGCCAGCAGCCCTGGGGGCTCTAAGAGGTTCTTC
TRBD2	TRBJ2-7	.	16	TRBV6-2/TRBV6-3	CASSSRLAGGTYEQYF	TGTGCCAGCAGTTCCCGACTAGCGGGGGGTACCTACGAGCAGTACTTC
.	TRBJ1-2	.	14	TRBV11-2	CASSFDGFNYGYTF	TGTGCCAGCAGCTTTGACGGGTTTAACTATGGCTACACCTTC
TRBD2	TRBJ2-1	.	19	TRBV3-1/TRBV3-2	CASSQAGTSGPSSYNEQFF	TGTGCCAGCAGCCAAGCTGGGACTAGCGGGCCGAGCTCCTACAATGAGCAGTTCTTC
TRBD1	TRBJ2-7	once	15	TRBV9	CASSTYGTGRYEQYF	TGTGCCAGCAGCACATACGGGACAGGGAGATACGAGCAGTACTTC
.	TRBJ1-2	.	10	TRBV7-2	CASTGVGYTF	TGTGCCAGCACAGGGGTCGGCTACACCTTC
TRBD1	TRBJ1-6	.	14	TRBV5-4	CASSYGQGGSPLHF	TGTGCCAGCAGCTACGGACAGGGCGGTTCACCCCTCCACTTT
TRBD1	TRBJ1-1	.	13	TRBV5-1	CASRGQGDTEAFF	TGCGCCAGCAGGGGACAGGGGGACACTGAAGCTTTCTTT
TRBD1	TRBJ1-3	.	20	TRBV3-1/TRBV3-2	CASSPNRDRDFSVAGNTIYF	TGTGCCAGCAGCCCAAACCGGGACAGGGACTTTTCGGTTGCTGGAAACACCATATATTTT
.	TRBJ1-2	.	14	TRBV9	CASSVAAGPYGYTF	TGTGCCAGCAGCGTAGCTGCAGGGCCCTATGGCTACACCTTC
.	TRBJ1-5	few	13	TRBV6-2/TRBV6-3	CASSFTGNQPQHF	TGTGCCAGCAGTTTTACAGGGAATCAGCCCCAGCATTTT
.	TRBJ2-1	.	16	TRBV24-1	CATSATGAGSYNEQFF	TGTGCCACCAGTGCCACAGGGGCGGGGTCCTACAATGAGCAGTTCTTC
TRBD1	TRBJ1-5	.	16	TRBV30	CAWNLVGDRGTQPQHF	TGTGCCTGGAACCTTGTCGGGGACAGGGGCACTCAGCCCCAGCATTTT
TRBD1	TRBJ1-6	.	15	TRBV5-6	CASSLGQPVNSPLHF	TGTGCCAGCAGCCTGGGACAGCCGGTTAATTCACCCCTCCACTTT
.	TRBJ1-2	.	11	TRBV5-8	CASSLRSGYTF	TGTGCCAGCAGCTTGAGAAGCGGCTACACCTTC
.	TRBJ2-5	.	16	TRBV5-1	CASSSAVLGGQETQYF	TGCGCCAGCAGCTCAGCGGTCCTGGGGGGTCAAGAGACCCAGTACTTC
.	TRBJ1-5	once	16	TRBV7-2	CASSLGGSDSNQPQHF	TGTGCCAGCAGCTTAGGCGGGAGCGATAGCAATCAGCCCCAGCATTTT
.	TRBJ2-3	once	15	TRBV6-5	CASRGGQGGRDTQYF	TGTGCCAGCAGAGGCGGACAGGGAGGGCGGGATACGCAGTATTTT
.	TRBJ2-5	.	14	TRBV5-5	CASSLSGGGETQYF	TGTGCCAGCAGCTTATCGGGGGGCGGGGAGACCCAGTACTTC
.	TRBJ1-6	.	18	TRBV19	CASSRWGRRSVLPSPLHF	TGTGCCAGTAGTAGATGGGGGCGCCGATCGGTCCTCCCCTCACCCCTCCACTTT
.	TRBJ1-1	once	14	TRBV7-9	CASRLTEMNTEAFF	TGTGCCAGCCGTCTGACAGAGATGAACACTGAAGCTTTCTTT
.	TRBJ1-5	many	15	TRBV6-5	CASSYSWAEDQPQHF	TGTGCCAGCAGTTACTCTTGGGCGGAGGATCAGCCCCAGCATTTT
TRBD1	TRBJ2-5	once	15	TRBV19	CASSSRQGWRETQYF	TGTGCCAGTAGCTCCCGACAGGGTTGGAGAGAGACCCAGTACTTC
.	TRBJ1-2	few	15	TRBV5-1	CASSLYIGSDGGYTF	TGCGCCAGCAGCTTGTATATAGGGAGCGATGGCGGCTACACCTTC
.	TRBJ2-7	.	13	TRBV11-2	CASSLESGYEQYF	TGTGCCAGCAGCTTAGAGAGCGGCTACGAGCAGTACTTC
.	TRBJ1-1	.	16	TRBV18	CASSPPRVQENTEAFF	TGTGCCAGCTCACCACCGCGGGTCCAGGAGAACACTGAAGCTTTCTTT
TRBD1	TRBJ2-7	.	14	TRBV19	CASTSQGGNYEQYF	TGTGCCAGTACGTCACAGGGGGGAAACTACGAGCAGTACTTC
.	TRBJ1-3	.	11	TRBV12-3/TRBV12-4	CASSRGNTIYF	TGTGCCAGCAGCCGTGGAAACACCATATATTTT
TRBD1	TRBJ2-7	.	12	TRBV2	CASRQGAYEQYF	TGTGCCAGCCGACAGGGGGCCTACGAGCAGTACTTC
TRBD2	TRBJ2-5	.	14	TRBV12-5	CASGVAGGQETQYF	TGTGCTAGTGGAGTAGCGGGGGGCCAAGAGACCCAGTACTTC
.	TRBJ2-3	.	14	TRBV27	CASSLPNRADTQYF	TGTGCCAGCAGCCTTCCCAACAGGGCAGATACGCAGTATTTT